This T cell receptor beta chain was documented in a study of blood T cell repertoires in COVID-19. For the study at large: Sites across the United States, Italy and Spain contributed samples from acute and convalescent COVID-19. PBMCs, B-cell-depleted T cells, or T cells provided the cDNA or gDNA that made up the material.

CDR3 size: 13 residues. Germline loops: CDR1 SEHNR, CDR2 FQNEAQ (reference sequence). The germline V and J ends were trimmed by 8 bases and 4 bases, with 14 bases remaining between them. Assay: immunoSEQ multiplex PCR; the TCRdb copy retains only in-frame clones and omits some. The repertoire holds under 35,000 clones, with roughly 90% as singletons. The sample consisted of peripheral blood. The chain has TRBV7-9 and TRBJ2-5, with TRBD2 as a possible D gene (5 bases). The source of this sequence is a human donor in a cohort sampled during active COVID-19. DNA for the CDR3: TGTGCCAGCGCCAGACCGGGGAGAGAGACCCAGTACTTC. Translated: CASARPGRETQYF.